This T cell receptor beta chain derives from a study of T-cell memory formation after mild COVID-19. Study background: TCR clustering was largely donor specific.

The CDR3 spans 17 residues. CDR1 is KGHDR and CDR2 is SFDVKD in the germline V gene. Trimming took off 5 bases at V and 1 base at J, with 17 bases between the two ends. MiXCR was run by TCRdb on the 5' RACE reads, yielding one entry per CDR3 protein. The data contain around 99,000 distinct CDR3 sequences, about 15% of them seen just once; the ten biggest clones take up about 39%. Study-wide findings and caveats: CD4+ bias marked clones expanding day 15 to 37, unlike balanced contracting clones. Mainly CM and EM harbored the contracting CD4+ clones; mainly EMRA harbored the CD8+ ones. Pre-infection memory contained some responding clones, which suggested that cross-reactive memory had joined.

This clonotype has ten or more counts. The antigen remains unidentified. Sequencing was carried out using PBMCs or a T cell subset sorted from them (not recorded which). The clonotype originates from a man between 18 and 29 years old who had mild COVID-19 (a few samples of this study predate the infection). Cell type and time point are not known. The chain combines TRBV24-1 with TRBJ2-1; D is unresolved. This chain's CDR3 is CATSASVGPLSYNEQFF. The CDR3 DNA follows: TGTGCCACCAGTGCCTCCGTTGGGCCGCTTTCCTACAATGAGCAGTTCTTC.